The 27 T cell receptor beta chains below all came from one sample that was sequenced in a study of cytomegalovirus exposure and HLA in healthy donors. Primers included in the PCR were 60 Vbeta and 13 Jbeta primers. Assay: immunoSEQ multiplex PCR; the TCRdb copy retains only in-frame clones and omits some. The sample yields around 110,000 clones, about 80% seen once. Sequencing was carried out using PBMCs. The source of these receptors is a woman younger than 30 in good health and CMV-seropositive.

A single count supports this clone. The chain recombines TRBV7-9 with TRBJ1-3, with a possible D match to TRBD1 (5 bases). The CDR3 has 17 residues. The V gene lost 0 bases and the J gene lost 4 bases, with 16 bases spanning the gap. Germline V gene data show CDR1 as SEHNR and CDR2 as FQNEAQ (reference sequence). CDR3 nucleotide sequence: TGTGCCAGCAGCTTAGCCATGGGGGGGACCCTCGGAAACACCATATATTTT. It is translated as CASSLAMGGTLGNTIYF.

This clone was seen a handful of times. This sequence joins TRBV25-1 and TRBJ2-5; D uncertain. Judging by the DNA end, TRBJ2-7 fits better; the J call may be wrong. The V gene's germline CDR1 is MGHDK and CDR2 SYGVNS. The CDR3 runs 13 residues. The CDR3 bases are TGTGCCAGCCTCGAAACCTACGGTTACGAGCAGTACTTC. The encoded protein is CASLETYGYEQYF.

The chain combines TRBV28 with TRBJ2-5; D is possibly TRBD1 (5 bases). The J call is uncertain, as TRBJ2-7 better fits the DNA end. CDR1 MDHEN and CDR2 SYDVKM come from the germline V gene. The length of the CDR3 is 14 residues. The CDR3 loop is CASSLLYRRGEQYF. The CDR3 DNA reads TGTGCCAGCAGTTTGCTATACAGGAGAGGCGAGCAGTACTTC.

This clone was counted a few times. The chain joins TRBV5-1 to TRBJ2-1, with TRBD2 matching over 12 bases. Germline loops: CDR1 SGHRS, CDR2 YFSETQ. This CDR3 contains 15 residues. V lost 3 bases, J lost 15 bases, and 13 bases stayed unmatched. The CDR3 coding sequence is TGCGCCAGCAGCTCCGGGACTAGCGGGCCCCAACCCCCGTTCTTC. Translation: CASSSGTSGPQPPFF.

The chain combines TRBV10-2 with TRBJ2-3, with TRBD2 identical over 14 bases. Trimming cost V 5 bases and J 5 bases; bases outside gene matches: 15. The CDR3 sequence is 19 residues long. Germline assignment: CDR1 WSHSY and CDR2 SAAADI. CDR3 protein: CASSQSGTSGRTGGDTQYF. The CDR3 DNA sequence: TGCGCCAGCAGTCAATCCGGGACTAGCGGGAGAACAGGGGGAGATACGCAGTATTTT.

A word on this clone: Germline and junction disagree at one end, which may indicate a read error. This sequence joins TRBV5-6 and TRBJ1-3, with TRBD1 identical over 10 bases. The CDR3 covers 15 residues. Per germline, CDR1 SGHDT and CDR2 YYEEEE. CDR3 DNA sequence: TGTGCCAGCAGCGAAGGGACAGGGGCTGGAAACACCGTATATTTT. It codes for CASSEGTGAGNTVYF.

The gene calls are TRBV6-5 and TRBJ2-7, with D perhaps matching TRBD2 (6 bases). Germline CDR1 and CDR2: MNHEY and SVGAGI. The CDR3 has 15 residues. V dropped 2 bases and J dropped 1 base, with 12 bases sitting between them. CDR3 DNA sequence: TGTGCCAGCAGTTACGAGGCGGGACTTTCCTACGAGCAGTACTTC. Translation: CASSYEAGLSYEQYF.

J is TRBJ1-4 and V is TRBV7-9, with a possible D match to TRBD1 (6 bases). The germline CDR1 and CDR2 sequences are SEHNR and FQNEAQ (reference sequence). Trimming removed 2 bases at V and 8 bases at J, with 18 bases between. This CDR3 is 16 amino acids long. The CDR3 coding sequence is TGTGCCAGCAGCTTAAGGGGAGCGGAAGGGGGAGAAAAACTGTTTTTT. Translating it yields CASSLRGAEGGEKLFF.

As to this clone: This CDR3 is also generated by other DNA sequences in the sample. The chain couples TRBV28 to TRBJ1-2; D may be TRBD1 (5 bases). The CDR3 has 13 residues. Trimming pared 3 bases from V and 2 bases from J, leaving 7 bases between. Germline CDR1 is MDHEN and CDR2 is SYDVKM. The CDR3 protein is CASSFPGNYGYTF. The CDR3 bases are TGTGCCAGCAGTTTTCCAGGGAACTATGGCTACACCTTC.

V and J are TRBV27 and TRBJ1-2, with TRBD1 as a possible D gene (5 bases). Trimming took off 3 bases at V and 2 bases at J, with 10 bases between the two ends. Germline values: CDR1 MNHEY, CDR2 SMNVEV (reference sequence). This CDR3 spans 14 amino acids. The CDR3 protein is CASSLWGGNYGYTF. CDR3 DNA sequence: TGTGCCAGCAGTTTGTGGGGGGGGAACTATGGCTACACCTTC.

This clone has a single count. The rearrangement links TRBV5-1 to TRBJ1-3; D uncertain. The CDR3 consists of 14 residues. V was cut by 0 bases and J by 3 bases, with 7 bases left in between. From germline, CDR1 is SGHRS and CDR2 YFSETQ. CDR3 in amino acids: CASSLDRYGNTIYF. The CDR3 bases are TGCGCCAGCAGCTTGGATCGTTATGGAAACACCATATATTTT.

This clone showed up just once. This chain joins TRBV12-5 and TRBJ2-7; 8 nucleotides align to TRBD1. This CDR3 is 14 amino acids long. Germline CDR1 reads LGHNT; CDR2 reads FRNRAP. Trimming cost V 1 base and J 4 bases; bases outside gene matches: 3. This chain's CDR3 is CASGLGTGRYEQYF. The DNA of the CDR3 is TGTGCTAGTGGTTTGGGGACAGGGCGGTACGAGCAGTACTTC.

The CDR3 coding sequence is TGTGCCAGCACCCCGCCAGGGGTTACAACAGATACGCAGTATTTT. Protein product: CASTPPGVTTDTQYF. The chain employs TRBV2 and TRBJ2-3, with D maybe TRBD1 (6 bases). Per the germline V gene, CDR1 is SNHLY and CDR2 is FYNNEI. The V gene lost 7 bases and the J gene lost 3 bases, with 17 bases spanning the gap. The CDR3 contains 15 residues.

The chain is built from TRBV19 and TRBJ2-7, with TRBD1 as a possible D gene (6 bases). The CDR3 extends over 13 amino acids. From germline, CDR1 is LNHDA and CDR2 SQIVND (reference sequence). The V and J ends lost 0 bases and 5 bases respectively, with 8 bases between them. The CDR3 here is CASSIEDRNEQYF. CDR3 nucleotide sequence: TGTGCCAGTAGTATAGAGGACAGAAACGAGCAGTACTTC.

The chain recombines TRBV7-3 with TRBJ2-5, with TRBD2 matching 9 bases. The closer fit of TRBJ2-7 to the DNA end suggests the J call may be wrong. The CDR3 spans 15 residues. The germline gives CDR1 SGHTA, CDR2 FQGTGA. This chain's CDR3 is CASSLSAAGGHEQYF. The CDR3 DNA reads TGTGCCAGCAGCTTAAGTGCTGCGGGAGGGCACGAGCAGTACTTC.

V and J are TRBV4-2 and TRBJ2-7; 12 bases are shared with TRBD2. The CDR3 covers 16 residues. Germline-derived CDR1 and CDR2 are LGHNA and YNFKEQ. V was clipped by 4 bases and J by 1 base; unmatched bases: 5. The CDR3 protein is CASSRGLAGLSYEQYF. In DNA form, the CDR3 reads TGTGCCAGCAGCCGGGGACTAGCGGGTTTATCCTACGAGCAGTACTTC.

V is TRBV9 and J is TRBJ1-1; 8 bases are shared with TRBD1. The CDR3 totals 14 residues. The germline gives CDR1 SGDLS, CDR2 YYNGEE. V shed 0 bases and J 4 bases; nucleotides not matched to a gene: 2. CDR3 DNA sequence: TGTGCCAGCAGCGTAGGTACAGGGGGCACTGAAGCTTTCTTT. As protein: CASSVGTGGTEAFF.

The chain has TRBV6-5 and TRBJ1-5; D is possibly TRBD1 (6 bases). Germline CDR1 reads MNHEY; CDR2 reads SVGAGI. Trimming cost V 2 bases and J 7 bases, with 12 bases left between them. The CDR3 is 14 amino acids. The CDR3 sequence: CASSYQGTGQPQHF. The CDR3 DNA is TGTGCCAGCAGTTACCAGGGGACGGGCCAGCCCCAGCATTTT.

The chain has TRBV28 and TRBJ2-7; perhaps TRBD1 as D (5 bases). The CDR3 has 13 amino acids. Germline values: CDR1 MDHEN, CDR2 SYDVKM. Trimming cost V 7 bases and J 2 bases, with 12 bases left between them. CDR3 in DNA: TGTGCCAGCATCCCAGACAGACCCTACGAGCAGTACTTC. Its translation is CASIPDRPYEQYF.

This clone occurred once. The chain recombines TRBV5-6 with TRBJ1-1; no clear D. CDR1 and CDR2 from the germline V gene are SGHDT and YYEEEE. The CDR3 has 12 residues. V lost 2 bases to trimming and J lost 0 bases, with 2 bases between them. The CDR3 nucleotides are TGTGCCAGCAGCTTCGTGAACACTGAAGCTTTCTTT. It encodes CASSFVNTEAFF.

This chain uses TRBV6-6 with TRBJ2-7; 8 positions agree with TRBD1. After removal of 6 bases from V and 1 base from J, the junction contained 2 bases not matched to a gene. Germline assignment: CDR1 MNHNY and CDR2 SVGAGI (reference sequence). The CDR3 covers 13 residues. The CDR3 DNA reads as TGTGCCAGCAGGTGGACAGGGTCCTACGAGCAGTACTTC. Translated, it gives CASRWTGSYEQYF.

The rearrangement joins TRBV9 to TRBJ2-1, with 8 bases matching TRBD2. From germline, CDR1 is SGDLS and CDR2 YYNGEE. J was trimmed by 2 bases and V by 2 bases; bases with no gene match: 0. The CDR3 has 14 residues. The CDR3 coding sequence is TGTGCCAGCAGCGTGACTAGCGCCTACAATGAGCAGTTCTTC. This sequence encodes CASSVTSAYNEQFF.

This sequence joins TRBV4-1 and TRBJ2-7; 10 bases are a match to TRBD2. The CDR3 has 17 amino acids. The trim removed 1 base at V and 3 bases at J, leaving 9 bases unmatched. CDR1 is MGHRA and CDR2 is YSYEKL in the germline V gene. The CDR3, as DNA: TGCGCCAGCAGCCAAGGGTCTAGCGGGAGAACCAACTACGAGCAGTACTTC. Translated: CASSQGSSGRTNYEQYF.

The chain has TRBV6-6 and TRBJ1-2; maybe TRBD1 (5 bases). Germline lookup yields CDR1 MNHNY and CDR2 SVGAGI (reference sequence). This CDR3 is built from 14 residues. V lost 2 bases, J lost 8 bases, and 15 bases lay in between. The CDR3 nucleotides read TGTGCCAGCAGTTACAGGGAGGGGAGGAAAGGCTACACCTTC. This encodes CASSYREGRKGYTF.

CDR3 sequence: CASWSLSPNYGYTF. The CDR3 region has the DNA TGTGCCAGCTGGAGTTTATCCCCTAACTATGGCTACACCTTC. The chain recombines TRBV6-1 with TRBJ1-2; D not resolved. Trimming cost V 8 bases and J 0 bases, with 13 bases left between them. Germline CDR1 MNHNS, CDR2 SASEGT. The CDR3 sequence is 14 residues long.

This clone was seen more than once but under ten times. V and J are TRBV4-2 and TRBJ1-2; 9 bases align to TRBD1. V lost 0 bases and J lost 2; bases outside the gene matches: 4. This CDR3 has 16 amino acids. Germline values: CDR1 LGHNA, CDR2 YNFKEQ. The CDR3 DNA is TGTGCCAGCAGCCAAGATCGCGGACAGGGGAACTATGGCTACACCTTC. It specifies CASSQDRGQGNYGYTF.

Regarding this clone: The junction shows a germline mismatch at one end, possibly a read error. The same CDR3 arises from other DNA sequences in this sample as well. This chain uses TRBV27 with TRBJ1-4; D is undetermined. Germline V gives CDR1 MNHEY, CDR2 SMNVEV (reference sequence). CDR3 length: 14 amino acids. CDR3 bases: TGTGCCAGCAGTTTAGGGAGGGCGGGAGAAAAGCTGTTTTTT. Translated, it gives CASSLGRAGEKLFF.